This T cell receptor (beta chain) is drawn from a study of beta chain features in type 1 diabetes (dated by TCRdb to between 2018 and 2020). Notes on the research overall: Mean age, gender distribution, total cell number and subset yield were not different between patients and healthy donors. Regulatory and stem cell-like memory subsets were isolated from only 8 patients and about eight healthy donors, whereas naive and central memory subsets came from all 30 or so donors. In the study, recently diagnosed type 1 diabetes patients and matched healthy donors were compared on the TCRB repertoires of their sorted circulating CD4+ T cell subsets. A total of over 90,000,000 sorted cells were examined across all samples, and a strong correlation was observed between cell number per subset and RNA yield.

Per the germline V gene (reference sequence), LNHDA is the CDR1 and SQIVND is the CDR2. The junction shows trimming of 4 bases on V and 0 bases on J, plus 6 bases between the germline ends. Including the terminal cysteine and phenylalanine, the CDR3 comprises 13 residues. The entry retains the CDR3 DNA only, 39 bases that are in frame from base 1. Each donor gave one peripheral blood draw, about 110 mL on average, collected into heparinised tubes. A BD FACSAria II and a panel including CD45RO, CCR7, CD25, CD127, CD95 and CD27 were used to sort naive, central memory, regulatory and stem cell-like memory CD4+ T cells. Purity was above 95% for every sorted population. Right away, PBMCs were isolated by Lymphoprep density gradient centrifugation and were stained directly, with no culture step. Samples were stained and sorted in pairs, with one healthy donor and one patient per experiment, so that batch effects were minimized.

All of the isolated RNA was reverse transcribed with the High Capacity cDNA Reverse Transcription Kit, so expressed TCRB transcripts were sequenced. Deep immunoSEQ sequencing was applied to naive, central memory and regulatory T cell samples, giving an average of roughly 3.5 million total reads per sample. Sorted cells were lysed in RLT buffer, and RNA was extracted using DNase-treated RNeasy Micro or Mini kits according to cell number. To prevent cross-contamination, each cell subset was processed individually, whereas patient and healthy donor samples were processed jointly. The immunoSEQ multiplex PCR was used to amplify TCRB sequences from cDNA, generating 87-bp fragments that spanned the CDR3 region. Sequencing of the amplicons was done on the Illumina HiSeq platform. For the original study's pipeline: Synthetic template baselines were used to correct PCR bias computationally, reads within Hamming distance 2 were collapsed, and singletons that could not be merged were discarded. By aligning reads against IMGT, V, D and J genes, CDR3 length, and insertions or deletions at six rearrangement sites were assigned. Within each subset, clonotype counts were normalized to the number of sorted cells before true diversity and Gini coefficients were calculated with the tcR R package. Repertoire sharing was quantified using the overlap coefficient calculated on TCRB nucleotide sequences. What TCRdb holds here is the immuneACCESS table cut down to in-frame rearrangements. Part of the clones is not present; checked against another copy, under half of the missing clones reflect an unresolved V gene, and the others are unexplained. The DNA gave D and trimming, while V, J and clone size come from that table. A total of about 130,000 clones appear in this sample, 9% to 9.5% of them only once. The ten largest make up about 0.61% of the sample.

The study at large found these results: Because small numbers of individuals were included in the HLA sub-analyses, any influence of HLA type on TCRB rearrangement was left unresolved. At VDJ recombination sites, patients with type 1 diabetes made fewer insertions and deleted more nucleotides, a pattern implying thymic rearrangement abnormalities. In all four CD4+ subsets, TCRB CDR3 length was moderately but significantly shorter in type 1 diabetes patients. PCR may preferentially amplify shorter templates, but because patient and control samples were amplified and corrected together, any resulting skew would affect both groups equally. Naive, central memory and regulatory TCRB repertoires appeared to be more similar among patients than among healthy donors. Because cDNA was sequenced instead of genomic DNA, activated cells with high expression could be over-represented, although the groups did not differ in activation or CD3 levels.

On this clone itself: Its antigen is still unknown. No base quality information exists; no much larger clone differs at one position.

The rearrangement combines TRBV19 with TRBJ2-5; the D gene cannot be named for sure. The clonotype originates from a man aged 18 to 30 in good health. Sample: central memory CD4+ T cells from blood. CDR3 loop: CASSTQYQETQYF. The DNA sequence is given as TGTGCCAGTAGTACACAGTACCAAGAGACCCAGTACTTC.